Each of the 9 T cell receptor beta chains below was sequenced from the same sample in a study of post-analysis software for immune sequencing data. cDNA libraries of TCR beta carried unique molecular identifiers. Each CDR3 protein is one row after TCRdb ran MiXCR on the PCR reads. The table has under 200,000 distinct CDR3 sequences, around 36% seen once; the top ten hold under 30%. This specimen consisted of blood, obtained after autologous hematopoietic stem cell transplantation. These receptors were taken from a girl aged 5-17 years with multiple sclerosis.

This clonotype was counted only a few times. This chain connects TRBV5-5 to TRBJ1-2; the match to TRBD1 covers 8 bases. Germline-derived CDR1 and CDR2 are SGHKS and YYEKEE (reference sequence). The V segment lost 4 bases and the J segment 3 bases; nucleotides outside the gene matches: 5. This CDR3 has 14 amino acids. CDR3 region: CASSTTGADYGYTF. The CDR3 nucleotides read TGTGCCAGCAGCACGACAGGGGCGGACTATGGCTACACCTTC.

This clonotype was seen only a few times. This chain links TRBV10-3 with TRBJ2-1; perhaps TRBD2 as D (7 bases). V lost 10 bases and J 4 bases, leaving 20 bases between the germline ends. This CDR3 comprises 15 residues. Per the germline V gene, CDR1 is ENHRY and CDR2 is SYGVKD. CDR3 sequence: CATGGGASGYNEQFF. The CDR3 nucleotides are TGTGCCACCGGTGGGGGGGCTAGCGGATACAATGAGCAGTTCTTC.

V and J are TRBV14 and TRBJ1-1; D possibly corresponds to TRBD1 (5 bases). The germline V gene encodes CDR1 SGHDN and CDR2 FVKESK. This CDR3 spans 15 amino acids. V was clipped by 0 bases and J by 4 bases, with 12 bases between them. The DNA of the CDR3 is TGTGCCAGCAGCCAAGATCAGCGGGGGTTCACTGAAGCTTTCTTT. It encodes CASSQDQRGFTEAFF.

This clonotype turned up a few times. This chain links TRBV27 with TRBJ2-7, with 9 positions matching TRBD1. This CDR3 contains 16 residues. Losses at the gene ends were 4 bases for V and 0 bases for J; bases not matched to a gene: 7. Germline V lookup: CDR1 MNHEY, CDR2 SMNVEV (reference sequence). The CDR3 sequence is CASSSTTGGLSYEQYF. The CDR3 nucleotides read TGTGCCAGCAGTTCCACCACAGGGGGCCTCTCCTACGAGCAGTACTTC.

This clonotype has more than one count but fewer than ten. The V and J genes are TRBV7-2 and TRBJ2-5; 8 nucleotides match TRBD1. Trimming removed 4 bases from V and 2 bases from J; junction bases left unmatched: 6. Germline CDR1 and CDR2: SGHTA and FQGNSA. This CDR3 spans 15 amino acids. The CDR3 coding sequence is TGTGCCAGCAGCTCATCTTGGACAGGGCAAGAGACCCAGTACTTC. Protein: CASSSSWTGQETQYF. Full variable domain (outside the CDR3, taken from reference TRBV7-2 and TRBJ2-5): GAGVSQSPSNKVTEKGKDVELRCDPISGHTALYWYRQSLGQGLEFLIYFQGNSAPDKSGLPSDRFSAERTGGSVSTLTIQRTQQEDSAVYLCASSSSWTGQETQYFGPGTRLLVL.

This clonotype was counted a single time. The V and J genes are TRBV2 and TRBJ2-7; D tentatively reads TRBD1 or TRBD2 (5 bases each). This CDR3 region has 14 residues. CDR1 is SNHLY and CDR2 is FYNNEI in the germline V gene. Trimming removed 6 bases from V and 2 bases from J, with 14 bases in between. CDR3: CASRGEVGAYEQYF. CDR3 nucleotide sequence: TGTGCCAGCAGGGGCGAAGTGGGGGCCTACGAGCAGTACTTC.

This clonotype has more than one count but fewer than ten. The chain links TRBV20-1 to TRBJ2-7; 7 positions agree with TRBD1. V dropped 1 base and J dropped 7; count of bases not matched to a gene: 7. CDR3 length: 13 residues. Per the germline V gene, CDR1 is DFQATT and CDR2 is SNEGSKA (reference sequence). The CDR3 DNA reads as TGCAGTGCTAGAGTTCAGGCAGGGGGAGAGCAGTACTTC. Its translation: CSARVQAGGEQYF.

The sample holds a few counts of this clonotype. This chain links TRBV6-5 with TRBJ2-1, with unresolved D. The V end was cut by 4 bases, the J end by 10 bases, with 14 bases between. This CDR3 comprises 13 residues. The germline V gene encodes CDR1 MNHEY and CDR2 SVGAGI. The CDR3 reads CASSSSALDEQFF. The DNA of the CDR3 is TGTGCCAGCAGTTCCTCGGCATTGGACGAGCAGTTCTTC.

The chain couples TRBV6-2 or TRBV6-3 to TRBJ1-5; D remains ambiguous. The CDR3 extends over 14 amino acids. Germline V gene sequence: CDR1 MNHEY, CDR2 SVGEGT. Trimming removed 5 bases at V and 2 bases at J, with 10 bases between. The CDR3 bases are TGTGCCAGCAGTCCCAATTGGGGCAATCAGCCCCAGCATTTT. Translated: CASSPNWGNQPQHF.